Sequencing of this TCR beta chain was carried out in a study of somatic mutations in cytotoxic T cells in rheumatoid arthritis. Study-wide findings and caveats: The top CD8+ clone topped 20% of CD8+ cells in about an eighth of the roughly 60 patients.

A word on this clone: Its antigen is currently unknown.

Generated by immunoSEQ multiplex PCR, the TCRdb table keeps only in-frame clones and is missing some. The sample yields 17,000 or so clones, around 85% seen once. Material: CD8+ T cells sorted from blood. The clonotype comes from a woman aged 40 to 50 with rheumatoid arthritis.

The CDR3 here is CASSQEGGDLSSYNEQFF. The CDR3 region has the DNA TGTGCCAGCAGCCAGGAGGGAGGGGATCTTAGCTCCTACAATGAGCAGTTCTTC. The chain joins TRBV4-2 to TRBJ2-1, with 7 positions matching TRBD2. The CDR3 consists of 18 residues. Trimming cost V 3 bases and J 0 bases; bases outside gene matches: 11. Germline values: CDR1 LGHNA, CDR2 YNFKEQ.